This T cell receptor beta chain comes out of a study of cytomegalovirus exposure and HLA in healthy donors. This clone was observed a handful of times. Antigen specificity is unknown. V was clipped by 4 bases and J by 4 bases, with 13 bases between them. The CDR3 spans 14 residues. Germline V CDR1 and CDR2: SNHLY, FYNNEI. Assay used: immunoSEQ multiplex PCR; TCRdb lists only in-frame clones, some missing. The table has about 170,000 clones, around nine tenths seen once. General observations from the study: Researchers counted around 160 TCR beta chains as cytomegalovirus-associated.

The source is a man aged 18 to 29 in good health and CMV-seropositive. The V call is TRBV2, the J call TRBJ1-2; TRBD1 is a possible D gene (6 bases). The sample consisted of PBMCs. In DNA form, the CDR3 reads TGTGCCAGCAGTGGCTACAGGGCGGGCTATGGCTACACCTTC. Protein sequence: CASSGYRAGYGYTF.